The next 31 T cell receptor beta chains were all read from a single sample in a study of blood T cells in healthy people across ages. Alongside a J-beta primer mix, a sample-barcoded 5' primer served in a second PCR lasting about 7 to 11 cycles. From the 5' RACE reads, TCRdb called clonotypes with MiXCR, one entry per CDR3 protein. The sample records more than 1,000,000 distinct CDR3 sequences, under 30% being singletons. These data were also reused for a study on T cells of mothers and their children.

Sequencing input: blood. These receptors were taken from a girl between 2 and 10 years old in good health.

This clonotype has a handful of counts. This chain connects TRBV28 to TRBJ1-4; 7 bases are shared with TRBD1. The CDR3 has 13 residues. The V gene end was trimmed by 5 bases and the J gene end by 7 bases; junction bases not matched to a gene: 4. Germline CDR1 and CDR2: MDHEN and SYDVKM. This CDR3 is CASSNRGSEKLFF. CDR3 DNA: TGTGCCAGCAGTAACAGGGGAAGTGAAAAACTGTTTTTT.

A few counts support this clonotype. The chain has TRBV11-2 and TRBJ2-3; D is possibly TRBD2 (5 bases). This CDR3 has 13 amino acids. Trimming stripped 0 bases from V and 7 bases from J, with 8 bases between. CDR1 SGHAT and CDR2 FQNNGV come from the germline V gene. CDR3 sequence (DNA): TGTGCCAGCAGCTTAGATAGGGAGAATACGCAGTATTTT. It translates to CASSLDRENTQYF.

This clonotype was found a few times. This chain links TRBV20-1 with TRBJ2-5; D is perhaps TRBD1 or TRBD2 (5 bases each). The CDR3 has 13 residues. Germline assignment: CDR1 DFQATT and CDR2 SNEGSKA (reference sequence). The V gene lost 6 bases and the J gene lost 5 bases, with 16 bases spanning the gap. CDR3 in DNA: TGCAGTGCACTAGGGGTTCAAGGGGAGACCCAGTACTTC. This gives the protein CSALGVQGETQYF.

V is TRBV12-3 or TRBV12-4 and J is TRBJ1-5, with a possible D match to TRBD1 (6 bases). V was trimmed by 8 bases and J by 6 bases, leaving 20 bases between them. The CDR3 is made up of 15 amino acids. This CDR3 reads CASADTGNRGQPQHF. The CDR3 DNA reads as TGTGCCAGCGCCGACACAGGGAATCGGGGTCAGCCCCAGCATTTT.

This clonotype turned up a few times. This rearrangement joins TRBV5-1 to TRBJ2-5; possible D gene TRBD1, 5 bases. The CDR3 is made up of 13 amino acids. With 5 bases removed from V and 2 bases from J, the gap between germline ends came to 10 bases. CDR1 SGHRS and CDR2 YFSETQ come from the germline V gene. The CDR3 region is CASRDRIQETQYF. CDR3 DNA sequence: TGCGCCAGCAGAGACAGAATACAAGAGACCCAGTACTTC.

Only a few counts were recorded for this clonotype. The CDR3 spells CASIGAGELFF. CDR3 nucleotides: TGTGCCAGCATCGGCGCCGGGGAGCTGTTTTTT. The chain combines TRBV6-2 or TRBV6-3 with TRBJ2-2; no firm D call. This CDR3 spans 11 amino acids. V lost 7 bases to trimming and J lost 6 bases, with 6 bases between them. Germline V gives CDR1 MNHEY, CDR2 SVGEGT.

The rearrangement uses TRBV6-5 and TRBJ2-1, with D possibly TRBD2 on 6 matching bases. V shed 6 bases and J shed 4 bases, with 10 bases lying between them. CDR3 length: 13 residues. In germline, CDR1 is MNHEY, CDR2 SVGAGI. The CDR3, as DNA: TGTGCCAGCAGGGGGGACTCTTACAATGAGCAGTTCTTC. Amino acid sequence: CASRGDSYNEQFF.

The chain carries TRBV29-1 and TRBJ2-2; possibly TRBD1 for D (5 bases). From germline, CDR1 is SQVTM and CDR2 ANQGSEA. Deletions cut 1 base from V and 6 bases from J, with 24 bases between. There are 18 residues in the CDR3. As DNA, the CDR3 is TGCAGCGTTGAAGTTTACGATGCAGGGCAGGCGCTAGCCGGGGAGCTGTTTTTT. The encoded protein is CSVEVYDAGQALAGELFF.

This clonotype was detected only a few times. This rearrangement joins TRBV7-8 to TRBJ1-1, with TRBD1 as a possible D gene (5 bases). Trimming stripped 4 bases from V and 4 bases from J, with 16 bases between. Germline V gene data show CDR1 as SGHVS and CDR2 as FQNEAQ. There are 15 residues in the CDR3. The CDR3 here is CASSSQSRGGTEAFF. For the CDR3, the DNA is TGTGCCAGCAGCTCCCAATCTCGGGGGGGCACTGAAGCTTTCTTT.

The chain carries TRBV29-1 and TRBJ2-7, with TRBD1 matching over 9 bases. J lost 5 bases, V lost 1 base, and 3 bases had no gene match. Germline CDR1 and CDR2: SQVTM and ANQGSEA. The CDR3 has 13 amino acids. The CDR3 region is CSVEGDRVNEQYF. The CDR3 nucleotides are TGCAGCGTTGAAGGGGACAGGGTAAACGAGCAGTACTTC.

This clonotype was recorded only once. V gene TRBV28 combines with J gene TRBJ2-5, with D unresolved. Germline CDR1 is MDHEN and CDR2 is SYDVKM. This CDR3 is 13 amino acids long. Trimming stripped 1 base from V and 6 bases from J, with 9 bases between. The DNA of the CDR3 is TGTGCCAGCAGTTTATTGGCAGTTAAGACCCAGTACTTC. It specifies CASSLLAVKTQYF. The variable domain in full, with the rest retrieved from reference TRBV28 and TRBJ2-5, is DVKVTQSSRYLVKRTGEKVFLECVQDMDHENMFWYRQDPGLGLRLIYFSYDVKMKEKGDIPEGYSVSREKKERFSLILESASTNQTSMYLCASSLLAVKTQYFGPGTRLLVL.

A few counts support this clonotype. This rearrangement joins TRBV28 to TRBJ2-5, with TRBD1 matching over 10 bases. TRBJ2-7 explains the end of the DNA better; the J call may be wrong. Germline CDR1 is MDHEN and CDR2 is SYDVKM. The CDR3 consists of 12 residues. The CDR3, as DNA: TGTGCCAGTTGGACAGGGGGGAACGAGCAGTACTTC. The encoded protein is CASWTGGNEQYF.

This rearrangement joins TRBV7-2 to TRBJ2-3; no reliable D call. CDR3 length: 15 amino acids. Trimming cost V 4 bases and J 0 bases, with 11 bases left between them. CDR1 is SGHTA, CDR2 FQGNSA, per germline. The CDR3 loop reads CASSSMMISTDTQYF. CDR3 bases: TGTGCCAGCAGCTCAATGATGATCAGCACAGATACGCAGTATTTT.

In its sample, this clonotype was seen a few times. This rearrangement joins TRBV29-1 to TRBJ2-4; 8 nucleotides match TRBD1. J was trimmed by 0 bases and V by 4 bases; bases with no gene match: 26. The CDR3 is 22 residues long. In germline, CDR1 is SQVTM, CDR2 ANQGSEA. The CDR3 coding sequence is TGCAGCGTTGGGTTTGGGGGTGACAGGGGAAACCGGACCCAACTAGCCAAAAACATTCAGTACTTC. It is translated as CSVGFGGDRGNRTQLAKNIQYF.

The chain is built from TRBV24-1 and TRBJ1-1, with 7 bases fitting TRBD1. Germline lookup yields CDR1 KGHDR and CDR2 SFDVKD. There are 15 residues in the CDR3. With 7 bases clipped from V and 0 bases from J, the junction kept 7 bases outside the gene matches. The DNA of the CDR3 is TGTGCCACCAGAGGACAGGCCGGGATGAACACTGAAGCTTTCTTT. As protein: CATRGQAGMNTEAFF.

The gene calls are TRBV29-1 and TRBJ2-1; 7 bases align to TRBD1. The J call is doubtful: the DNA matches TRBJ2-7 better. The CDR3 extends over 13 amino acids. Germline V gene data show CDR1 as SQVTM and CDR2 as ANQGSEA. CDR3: CSVWGQFSYEQYF. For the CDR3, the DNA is TGCAGCGTGTGGGGACAGTTTTCCTACGAGCAGTACTTC.

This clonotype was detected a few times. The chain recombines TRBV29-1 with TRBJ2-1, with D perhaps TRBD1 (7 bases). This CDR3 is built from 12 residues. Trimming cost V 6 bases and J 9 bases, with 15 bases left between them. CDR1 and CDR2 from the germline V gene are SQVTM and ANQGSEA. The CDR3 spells CSVRGQMLEQFF. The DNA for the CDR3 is TGCAGCGTGCGGGGACAGATGCTTGAGCAGTTCTTC.

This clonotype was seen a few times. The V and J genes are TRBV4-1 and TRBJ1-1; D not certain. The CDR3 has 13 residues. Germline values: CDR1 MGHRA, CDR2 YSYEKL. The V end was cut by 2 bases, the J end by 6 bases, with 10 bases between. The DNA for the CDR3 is TGCGCCAGCAGCCAACAAAGAGAACCTGAAGCTTTCTTT. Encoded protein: CASSQQREPEAFF.

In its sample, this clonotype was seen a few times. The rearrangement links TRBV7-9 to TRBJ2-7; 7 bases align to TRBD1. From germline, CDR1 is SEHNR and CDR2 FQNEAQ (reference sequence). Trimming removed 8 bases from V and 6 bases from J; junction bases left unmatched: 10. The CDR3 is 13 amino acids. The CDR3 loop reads CASAETGTAEQYF. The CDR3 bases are TGTGCCAGCGCAGAGACAGGGACCGCCGAGCAGTACTTC.

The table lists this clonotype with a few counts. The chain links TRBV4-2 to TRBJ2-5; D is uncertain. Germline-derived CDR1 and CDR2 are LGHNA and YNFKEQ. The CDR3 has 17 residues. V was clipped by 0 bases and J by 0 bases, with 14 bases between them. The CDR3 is CASSQDQVNLDQETQYF. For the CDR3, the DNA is TGTGCCAGCAGCCAAGATCAAGTTAACCTCGACCAAGAGACCCAGTACTTC.

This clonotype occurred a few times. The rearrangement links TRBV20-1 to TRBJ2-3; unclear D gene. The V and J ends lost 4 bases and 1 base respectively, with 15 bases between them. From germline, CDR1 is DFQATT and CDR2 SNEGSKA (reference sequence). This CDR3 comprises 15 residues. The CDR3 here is CSAMRVFGGTDTQYF. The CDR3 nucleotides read TGCAGTGCTATGCGCGTGTTTGGGGGCACAGATACGCAGTATTTT.

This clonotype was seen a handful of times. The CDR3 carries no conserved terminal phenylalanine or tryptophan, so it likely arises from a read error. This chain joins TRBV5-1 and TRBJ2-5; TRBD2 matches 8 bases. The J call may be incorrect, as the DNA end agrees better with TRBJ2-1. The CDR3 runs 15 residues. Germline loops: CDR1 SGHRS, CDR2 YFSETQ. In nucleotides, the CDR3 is TGCGCCAGCAGCTTTCCCGGGGGGGGCTCGGATGAGCAGTTCATC. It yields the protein CASSFPGGGSDEQFI.

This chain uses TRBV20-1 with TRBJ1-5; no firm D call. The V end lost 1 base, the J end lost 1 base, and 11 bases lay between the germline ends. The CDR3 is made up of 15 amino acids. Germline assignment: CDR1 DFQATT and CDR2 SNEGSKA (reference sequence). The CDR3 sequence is CSARGFVKSNQPQHF. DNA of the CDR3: TGCAGTGCTAGAGGTTTCGTGAAAAGCAATCAGCCCCAGCATTTT.

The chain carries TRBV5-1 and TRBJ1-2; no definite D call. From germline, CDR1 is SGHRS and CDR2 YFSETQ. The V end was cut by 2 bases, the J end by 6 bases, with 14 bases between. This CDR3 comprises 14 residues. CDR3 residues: CASSFRQVEDGYTF. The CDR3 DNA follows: TGCGCCAGCAGCTTTCGGCAGGTGGAGGATGGCTACACCTTC.

CDR3 sequence (DNA): TGTGCCAGCAGCTTAGCGTCTAGCGGGTCCCCTTTCTCAGATACGCAGTATTTT. Its protein is CASSLASSGSPFSDTQYF. This chain joins TRBV7-6 and TRBJ2-3; 8 bases map to TRBD2. The ends lost 0 bases at V and 4 bases at J; junction bases unmatched: 12. Germline CDR1 is SGHVS and CDR2 is FNYEAQ. The CDR3 is 18 residues long.

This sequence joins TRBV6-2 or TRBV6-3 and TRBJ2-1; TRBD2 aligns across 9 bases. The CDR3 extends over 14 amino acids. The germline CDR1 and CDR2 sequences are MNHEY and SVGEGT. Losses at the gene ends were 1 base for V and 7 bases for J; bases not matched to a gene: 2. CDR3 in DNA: TGTGCCAGCAGTTACTTCCTAGCGGGGAATGAGCAGTTCTTC. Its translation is CASSYFLAGNEQFF.

This CDR3 is CASSLAQGKAFF. In DNA form, the CDR3 reads TGTGCCAGCAGCTTAGCCCAGGGGAAAGCTTTCTTT. The chain recombines TRBV7-2 with TRBJ1-1, with D possibly matching TRBD1 (6 bases). This CDR3 region has 12 residues. Germline CDR1 is SGHTA and CDR2 is FQGNSA. Trimming removed 0 bases at V and 9 bases at J, with 8 bases between.

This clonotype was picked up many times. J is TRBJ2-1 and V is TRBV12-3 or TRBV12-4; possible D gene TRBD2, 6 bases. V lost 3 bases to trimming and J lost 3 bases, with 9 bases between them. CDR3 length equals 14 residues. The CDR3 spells CASSFGGVYNEQFF. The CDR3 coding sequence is TGTGCCAGCAGTTTTGGCGGGGTCTACAATGAGCAGTTCTTC.

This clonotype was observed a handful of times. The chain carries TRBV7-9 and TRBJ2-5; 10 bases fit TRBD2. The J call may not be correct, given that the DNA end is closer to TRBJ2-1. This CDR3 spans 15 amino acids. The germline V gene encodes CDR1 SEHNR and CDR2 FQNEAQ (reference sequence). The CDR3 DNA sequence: TGTGCCAGCAGCTACGGACTAGCGGTGTACAATGAGCAGTTCTTC. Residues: CASSYGLAVYNEQFF.

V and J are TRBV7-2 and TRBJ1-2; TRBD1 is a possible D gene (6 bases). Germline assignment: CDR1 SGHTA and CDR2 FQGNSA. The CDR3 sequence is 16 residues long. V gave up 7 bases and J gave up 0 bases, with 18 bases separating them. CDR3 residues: CASTLQGTMANYGYTF. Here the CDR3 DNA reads TGTGCCAGCACCCTACAGGGAACTATGGCTAACTATGGCTACACCTTC.

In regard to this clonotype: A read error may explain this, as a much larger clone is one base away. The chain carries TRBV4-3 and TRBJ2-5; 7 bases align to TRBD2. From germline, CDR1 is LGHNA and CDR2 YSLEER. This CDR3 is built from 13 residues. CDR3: CVSSQDTGTKEFF. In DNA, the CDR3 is TGCGTCAGCAGCCAAGATACCGGGACTAAGGAGTTCTTC.